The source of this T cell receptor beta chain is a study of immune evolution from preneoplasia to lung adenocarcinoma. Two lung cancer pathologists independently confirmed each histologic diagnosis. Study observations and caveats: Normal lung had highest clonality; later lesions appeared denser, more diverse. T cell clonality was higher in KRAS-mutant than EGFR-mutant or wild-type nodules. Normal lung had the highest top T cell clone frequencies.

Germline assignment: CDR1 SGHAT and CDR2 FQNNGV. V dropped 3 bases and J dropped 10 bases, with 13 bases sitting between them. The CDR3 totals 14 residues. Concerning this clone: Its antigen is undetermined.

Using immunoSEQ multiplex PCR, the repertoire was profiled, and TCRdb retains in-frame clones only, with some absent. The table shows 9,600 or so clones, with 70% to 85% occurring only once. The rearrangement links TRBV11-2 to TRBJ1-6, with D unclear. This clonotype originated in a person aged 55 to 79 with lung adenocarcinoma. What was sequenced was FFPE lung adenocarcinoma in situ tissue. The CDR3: CASSLPRLQSPLHF. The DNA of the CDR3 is TGTGCCAGCAGCTTGCCCAGACTCCAGTCACCCCTCCACTTT.